This T cell receptor (beta chain) appears in the sequencing data of a study of early T cells in non-severe SARS-CoV-2 infection. Background on the study: Chains were not paired, and sequencing was done on bulk RNA from unsorted whole blood.

Unique molecular identifiers were affixed to single, distinct cDNA molecules. Using its own MiXCR run on the 5' RACE reads, TCRdb lists one record per CDR3 protein. The table lists approximately 58,000 distinct CDR3 sequences, around a tenth of them singletons. This clonotype was detected a few times. What it binds is unknown. The trim removed 0 bases at V and 0 bases at J, leaving 6 bases unmatched. Germline values: CDR1 DFQATT, CDR2 SNEGSKA (reference sequence). The CDR3 loop spans 17 amino acids. Study-wide results and caveats: Private and CD4 specificities were missed by VDJdb matching, which favored anti-spike CD8 responses.

This receptor was obtained from an adult who was a healthcare worker with PCR-confirmed SARS-CoV-2 infection or an uninfected control (not recorded which). Sequences were obtained from whole blood. This chain connects TRBV20-1 to TRBJ2-1; 9 nucleotides line up with TRBD2. DNA for the CDR3: TGCAGTGCTAGAGATGGCGGGAGGGTGACCTCCTACAATGAGCAGTTCTTC. The encoded protein is CSARDGGRVTSYNEQFF.